This TCR beta chain stems from a study of cytomegalovirus exposure and HLA in healthy donors. 13 Jbeta primers and 60 Vbeta primers were used for the PCR. Produced via immunoSEQ multiplex PCR; TCRdb's table is partial and in-frame only. The profile shows 120,000 to 150,000 clones, 75% to 80% of them singletons. Concerning this clone: The target antigen is unknown.

Germline CDR1 reads SGHTA; CDR2 reads FQGNSA. The CDR3 runs 14 residues. Study findings and constraints: Reports indicated that the classifier achieved high specificity and sensitivity in diagnosing cytomegalovirus status.

The rearrangement links TRBV7-2 to TRBJ2-5; 11 nucleotides match TRBD1. Judging by the DNA end, TRBJ2-7 fits better; the J call may be wrong. Sequencing was done on a sample of PBMCs. This receptor was taken from a male donor in good health and CMV-seronegative. This CDR3 reads CASSRDRGAYEQYF. CDR3 bases: TGTGCCAGCAGCCGGGACAGGGGGGCCTACGAGCAGTACTTC.